This entry lists 29 T cell receptor beta chains sequenced from one sample in a study of shared clonotypes between healthy human individuals. Assay: immunoSEQ multiplex PCR; the TCRdb copy retains only in-frame clones and omits some. The repertoire includes 1.6 million or so clones, approximately 98.5% of them detected once, and around 0.38% sits in the top ten. The sample consisted of naive CD4+ T cells sorted from blood. Specified subset: CD45RA+ positively selected. These receptor sequences come from a man aged 30 to 39 in good health.

This chain uses TRBV2 with TRBJ2-1; no reliable D call. Between the trimmed V and J ends, which lost 5 bases and 3 bases, there was a span of 11 bases. The CDR3 is 14 amino acids. Per the germline V gene, CDR1 is SNHLY and CDR2 is FYNNEI. The chain's CDR3 is CASSTEIGYNEQFF. As DNA, the CDR3 is TGTGCCAGCAGTACAGAGATAGGCTACAATGAGCAGTTCTTC.

The count of this clone is one. This chain joins TRBV4-3 and TRBJ2-2; weak D call: TRBD1 (6 bases). CDR3 length equals 18 residues. Trimming cost V 2 bases and J 1 base, with 17 bases left between them. Germline loops: CDR1 LGHNA, CDR2 YSLEER. The CDR3: CASSQRPQGPMNTGELFF. CDR3 nucleotide sequence: TGCGCCAGCAGCCAACGCCCCCAGGGGCCAATGAACACCGGGGAGCTGTTTTTT.

The J gene is TRBJ2-7, the V gene TRBV25-1; no reliable D call. Trimming removed 2 bases from V and 8 bases from J, with 10 bases in between. The CDR3 length is 12 residues. Germline V CDR1 and CDR2: MGHDK, SYGVNS. The CDR3 protein is CASSEKISQQYF. For the CDR3, the DNA is TGTGCCAGCAGTGAAAAGATTTCCCAGCAGTACTTC.

The chain couples TRBV7-9 to TRBJ1-2, with D possibly TRBD1 on 6 matching bases. From germline, CDR1 is SEHNR and CDR2 FQNEAQ (reference sequence). Trimming removed 1 base from V and 7 bases from J, with 16 bases in between. The length of the CDR3 is 15 residues. Written as DNA, the CDR3 is TGTGCCAGCAGCTTAGTAGACTGGGGGACAATTGGCTACACCTTC. Translated: CASSLVDWGTIGYTF.

The J gene is TRBJ2-5, the V gene TRBV10-2, with D possibly TRBD2 on 5 matching bases. From germline, CDR1 is WSHSY and CDR2 SAAADI. This CDR3 has 15 amino acids. Trimming left V 0 bases short and J 5 bases short, with 13 bases between. The CDR3 loop is CASSESIRGSETQYF. The CDR3 coding sequence is TGCGCCAGCAGTGAGTCGATCAGAGGGTCGGAGACCCAGTACTTC.

V usage is TRBV5-4 and J usage is TRBJ2-1; no clear D. V gave up 0 bases and J gave up 9 bases, with 10 bases separating them. Looked up from germline, CDR1 is SGHNT and CDR2 is YYREEE (reference sequence). The CDR3 has 13 residues. The CDR3 region has the DNA TGTGCCAGCAGCTTGGACCTCACGGGTGAGCAGTTCTTC. Protein product: CASSLDLTGEQFF.

The chain employs TRBV5-1 and TRBJ2-7, with 10 bases lining up with TRBD1. The CDR3 consists of 16 residues. Germline V CDR1 and CDR2: SGHRS, YFSETQ. J lost 3 bases, V lost 2 bases, and 8 bases had no gene match. The CDR3 DNA is TGCGCCAGCAGCTTTTCCGGGACAGGGGCCATCTACGAGCAGTACTTC. It yields the protein CASSFSGTGAIYEQYF.

V is TRBV15 and J is TRBJ2-1, with D possibly being TRBD1 or TRBD2 (5 bases each). V lost 5 bases and J lost 9, with 20 bases in between. This CDR3 has 15 amino acids. Germline values: CDR1 LNHNV, CDR2 YYDKDF (reference sequence). CDR3 DNA sequence: TGTGCCACCAGCGGAACCGGGACGGTAACGTCTGAGCAGTTCTTC. Protein product: CATSGTGTVTSEQFF.

The CDR3 nucleotides are TGCGCCAGCAGCCAAGAGGGGGCTAGCACAGATACGCAGTATTTT. Encoded protein: CASSQEGASTDTQYF. J is TRBJ2-3 and V is TRBV4-1; weak D call: TRBD1 (6 bases). Between the trimmed V and J ends, which lost 0 bases and 0 bases, there was a span of 7 bases. Looked up from germline, CDR1 is MGHRA and CDR2 is YSYEKL. CDR3 size: 15 residues.

This clone appeared once. The CDR3 DNA sequence: TGTGCCAGCAGCGTAGAAGTCACAGACGGAAAACTGTTTTTT. It translates to CASSVEVTDGKLFF. The chain carries TRBV9 and TRBJ1-4; D is undetermined. The CDR3 has 14 residues. V dropped 0 bases and J dropped 10 bases, with 13 bases sitting between them. Looked up from germline, CDR1 is SGDLS and CDR2 is YYNGEE.

This chain uses TRBV10-2 with TRBJ2-1, with 14 nucleotides matching TRBD2. V was pared by 6 bases and J by 2 bases, with 6 bases of the junction left unmatched. The CDR3 spans 17 residues. Per the germline V gene, CDR1 is WSHSY and CDR2 is SAAADI. Here the CDR3 reads CASRGPTSGGAYNEQFF. As DNA, the CDR3 is TGCGCCAGCAGGGGACCGACTAGCGGGGGGGCCTACAATGAGCAGTTCTTC.

This rearrangement joins TRBV13 to TRBJ2-1; D gene unclear. Germline V gene lookup returns CDR1 PRHDT and CDR2 FYEKMQ (reference sequence). Deletions cut 2 bases from V and 6 bases from J, with 8 bases between. The CDR3 is made up of 13 amino acids. The CDR3 sequence is CASSLRAGNEQFF. CDR3 nucleotide sequence: TGTGCCAGCAGCTTAAGGGCAGGCAATGAGCAGTTCTTC.

The CDR3 bases are TGTGCCAGCAGTATTCCGGACAGGGTTAATCAGCCCCAGCATTTT. Translating gives CASSIPDRVNQPQHF. The V and J genes are TRBV28 and TRBJ1-5, with TRBD1 matching over 8 bases. V lost 5 bases, J lost 4 bases, and 7 bases stayed unmatched. CDR1 and CDR2 (germline): MDHEN, SYDVKM. This CDR3 has 15 amino acids.

The chain joins TRBV28 to TRBJ2-7; 7 bases agree with TRBD1. Germline V lookup: CDR1 MDHEN, CDR2 SYDVKM. J gave up 7 bases and V 7 bases, and 7 bases lay outside the gene matches. CDR3 length equals 12 residues. CDR3 region: CASKQGLGEQYF. The DNA of the CDR3 is TGTGCCAGCAAACAGGGGCTGGGGGAGCAGTACTTC.

The rearrangement uses TRBV19 and TRBJ2-7, with a weak D call TRBD1 (5 bases). Germline-derived CDR1 and CDR2 are LNHDA and SQIVND (reference sequence). The CDR3 length is 14 residues. V was clipped by 3 bases and J by 0 bases, with 9 bases between them. CDR3 sequence (DNA): TGTGCCAGTAGTATCCGACAGCTCTCCTACGAGCAGTACTTC. This sequence encodes CASSIRQLSYEQYF.

The chain combines TRBV19 with TRBJ2-2; weak D call: TRBD1 (7 bases). Trimming left V 5 bases short and J 0 bases short, with 16 bases between. The CDR3 length is 17 residues. CDR1 and CDR2 (germline): LNHDA, SQIVND (reference sequence). The CDR3 protein is CASSPRGRGANTGELFF. CDR3 nucleotides: TGTGCCAGTAGTCCCCGAGGCAGGGGGGCGAACACCGGGGAGCTGTTTTTT.

The gene calls are TRBV7-8 and TRBJ1-5, with no clear D. The CDR3 is 14 residues long. CDR1 is SGHVS and CDR2 is FQNEAQ in the germline V gene. V lost 4 bases, J lost 0 bases, and 7 bases lay in between. The CDR3 DNA follows: TGTGCCAGCAGCTCTCGGAATAGCAATCAGCCCCAGCATTTT. It yields the protein CASSSRNSNQPQHF.

The chain links TRBV5-1 to TRBJ2-3; tentative D call: TRBD2 (5 bases). V lost 7 bases and J 1 base, leaving 19 bases between the germline ends. Germline V gives CDR1 SGHRS, CDR2 YFSETQ. This CDR3 has 16 amino acids. The CDR3 DNA follows: TGCGCCAGCTCCAAACGGGCTAGCCCAGGCACAGATACGCAGTATTTT. It is translated as CASSKRASPGTDTQYF.

This clone was detected only once. The chain couples TRBV5-5 to TRBJ1-4, with 7 bases lining up with TRBD1. Germline V gene lookup returns CDR1 SGHKS and CDR2 YYEKEE (reference sequence). There are 17 residues in the CDR3. The V gene end was trimmed by 0 bases and the J gene end by 4 bases; junction bases not matched to a gene: 9. The CDR3 DNA reads as TGTGCCAGCAGCTTGGGGGATGACAGGGCTGATAATGAAAAACTGTTTTTT. Its translation: CASSLGDDRADNEKLFF.

The V call is TRBV25-1, the J call TRBJ1-3; D gene uncertain. The CDR3 has 11 amino acids. Trimming took 3 bases from V and 6 from J, leaving 3 bases between them. The germline gives CDR1 MGHDK, CDR2 SYGVNS. CDR3 loop: CASSEANTIYF. DNA of the CDR3: TGTGCCAGCAGTGAGGCAAACACCATATATTTT.

This clone was observed a single time. The chain is built from TRBV5-5 and TRBJ2-7, with no clear D. Germline values: CDR1 SGHKS, CDR2 YYEKEE (reference sequence). Trimming cost V 3 bases and J 0 bases, with 13 bases left between them. The CDR3 length is 15 residues. The CDR3 sequence: CASSSKPSVSYEQYF. CDR3 in DNA: TGTGCCAGCAGCTCCAAACCATCAGTCTCCTACGAGCAGTACTTC.

V is TRBV29-1 and J is TRBJ2-3; 9 nucleotides agree with TRBD1. V shed 4 bases and J 4 bases; nucleotides not matched to a gene: 3. Germline loops: CDR1 SQVTM, CDR2 ANQGSEA. The CDR3 covers 13 residues. The CDR3 coding sequence is TGCAGCGTTGGGGGACAGGGACCAGATACGCAGTATTTT. Amino acid sequence: CSVGGQGPDTQYF.

The chain links TRBV5-1 to TRBJ1-3; D possibly corresponds to TRBD1 (6 bases). The CDR3 contains 16 residues. Germline V gene data show CDR1 as SGHRS and CDR2 as YFSETQ. Trimming left V 3 bases short and J 0 bases short, with 13 bases between. The CDR3 coding sequence is TGCGCCAGCAGCTCGGACAGAGTCCACTCTGGAAACACCATATATTTT. This codes for CASSSDRVHSGNTIYF.

This chain links TRBV28 with TRBJ2-1, with D unclear. The germline gives CDR1 MDHEN, CDR2 SYDVKM. The V and J ends lost 2 bases and 5 bases respectively, with 19 bases between them. The CDR3 has 17 residues. CDR3 sequence reads: CASSLQRVVPLDNEQFF. DNA for the CDR3: TGTGCCAGCAGTTTACAACGGGTGGTACCCCTCGACAATGAGCAGTTCTTC.

V gene TRBV18 combines with J gene TRBJ2-2, with 8 nucleotides matching TRBD2. CDR1 KGHSH and CDR2 LQKENI come from the germline V gene. J gave up 2 bases and V 6 bases, and 5 bases lay outside the gene matches. This CDR3 is built from 15 residues. The CDR3 spells CASSPGLVNTGELFF. The CDR3 DNA reads as TGTGCCAGCTCTCCGGGACTAGTCAACACCGGGGAGCTGTTTTTT.

The chain carries TRBV6-4 and TRBJ2-3; D may be TRBD2 (7 bases). Trimming left V 8 bases short and J 5 bases short, with 17 bases between. The CDR3 has 14 residues. CDR1 is MRHNA and CDR2 is SNTAGT in the germline V gene. The CDR3 sequence: CASGKGGSGDTQYF. The CDR3 nucleotides read TGTGCCAGCGGCAAGGGGGGGAGTGGAGATACGCAGTATTTT.

V usage is TRBV19 and J usage is TRBJ2-1; D gene unclear. V was shortened by 4 bases and J by 10 bases, with 8 bases between the two germline ends. Germline V gene data show CDR1 as LNHDA and CDR2 as SQIVND (reference sequence). The CDR3 has 11 residues. CDR3 bases: TGTGCCAGTAGTACCCCCCGGGAGCAGTTCTTC. Amino acids: CASSTPREQFF.

The chain couples TRBV4-2 to TRBJ2-7; 7 bases fit TRBD2. The V gene end was trimmed by 0 bases and the J gene end by 12 bases; junction bases not matched to a gene: 11. Germline V gene sequence: CDR1 LGHNA, CDR2 YNFKEQ. The CDR3 is 14 amino acids. The CDR3 here is CASSQDGTTQRRYF. For the CDR3, the DNA is TGTGCCAGCAGCCAAGACGGGACTACTCAAAGGCGGTACTTC.

V is TRBV7-2 and J is TRBJ2-7; D perhaps matches TRBD2 (5 bases). V was shortened by 6 bases and J by 7 bases, with 22 bases between the two germline ends. CDR3 length equals 15 residues. CDR1 and CDR2 (germline): SGHTA, FQGNSA. CDR3 protein: CASRRKMDQTGEQYF. The CDR3 DNA follows: TGTGCCAGCAGGAGAAAAATGGACCAAACGGGGGAGCAGTACTTC.